A selection of T cell receptor beta chains follows, all from one sample in a study of response to subunit inactivated influenza vaccine. TCRdb reprocessed the RT-PCR reads via MiXCR and lists one record per CDR3 protein. Counted here are roughly 650,000 distinct CDR3 sequences, around 14% occurring once; the ten biggest clones make up around a tenth. The specimen comprised PBMCs from blood, sampled about 11 days after vaccination. The receptors stem from a man in his fifties or sixties who received an inactivated influenza vaccine. CDR3s include the opening cysteine and the closing phenylalanine or tryptophan. The D gene is left open where the match is weak. Part of the rows lack a size; the others show once, few, many or a class for expanded clones.

D gene: NA; J gene: TRBJ1-1; clone size: few; V gene: TRBV27; CDR3 protein: CASSPPGPSGTEAFF; CDR3 DNA: TGTGCCAGCAGTCCCCCCGGACCGTCGGGCACTGAAGCTTTCTTT
D gene: NA; J gene: TRBJ2-1; clone size: NA; V gene: TRBV20-1; CDR3 protein: CSAMTSGGGDEQFF; CDR3 DNA: TGCAGTGCTATGACTAGTGGCGGTGGAGATGAGCAGTTCTTC
D gene: TRBD1; J gene: TRBJ2-6; clone size: NA; V gene: TRBV11-1; CDR3 protein: CASSMRTGRGSGANVLTF; CDR3 DNA: TGTGCCAGCAGCATGCGGACAGGGAGAGGGTCTGGGGCCAACGTCCTGACTTTC
D gene: NA; J gene: TRBJ2-7; clone size: NA; V gene: TRBV6-1; CDR3 protein: CASSIGTPDSYEQYF; CDR3 DNA: TGTGCCAGCAGTATCGGGACACCGGACTCCTACGAGCAGTACTTC
D gene: NA; J gene: TRBJ2-3; clone size: few; V gene: TRBV2; CDR3 protein: CASSDFRRATDTQYF; CDR3 DNA: TGTGCCAGCAGTGATTTCCGCAGGGCCACAGATACGCAGTATTTT
D gene: NA; J gene: TRBJ2-2; clone size: NA; V gene: TRBV7-2; CDR3 protein: CASSSQKWSTGELFF; CDR3 DNA: TGTGCCAGCAGCTCCCAAAAGTGGAGCACCGGGGAGCTGTTTTTT
D gene: NA; J gene: TRBJ2-1; clone size: few; V gene: TRBV6-2/TRBV6-3; CDR3 protein: CASSYYPPGPYNEQFF; CDR3 DNA: TGTGCCAGCAGTTACTACCCCCCGGGCCCCTACAATGAGCAGTTCTTC
D gene: NA; J gene: TRBJ2-3; clone size: few; V gene: TRBV5-1; CDR3 protein: CASSKTPSTYTTDTQYF; CDR3 DNA: TGCGCCAGCAGCAAGACCCCTAGTACCTACACCACAGATACGCAGTATTTT
D gene: TRBD2; J gene: TRBJ2-5; clone size: few; V gene: TRBV12-3/TRBV12-4; CDR3 protein: CASSPRGSGKETQYF; CDR3 DNA: TGTGCCAGCAGTCCCCGGGGTAGCGGGAAAGAGACCCAGTACTTC
D gene: NA; J gene: TRBJ2-6; clone size: few; V gene: TRBV6-2/TRBV6-3; CDR3 protein: CASSYSGTGANVLTF; CDR3 DNA: TGTGCCAGCAGTTACTCAGGGACTGGGGCCAACGTCCTGACTTTC
D gene: NA; J gene: TRBJ2-7; clone size: NA; V gene: TRBV2; CDR3 protein: CASSEGTGAHEQYF; CDR3 DNA: TGTGCCAGCAGTGAAGGGACGGGGGCCCACGAGCAGTACTTC
D gene: TRBD2; J gene: TRBJ2-1; clone size: many; V gene: TRBV5-6; CDR3 protein: CASSLMGLAGGSRHFVVNEQFF; CDR3 DNA: TGTGCCAGCAGCCTTATGGGACTAGCGGGAGGGTCCCGGCATTTTGTAGTGAATGAGCAGTTCTTC
D gene: NA; J gene: TRBJ2-7; clone size: NA; V gene: TRBV25-1; CDR3 protein: CASSYRVLGEQYF; CDR3 DNA: TGTGCCAGCAGTTATCGAGTTCTCGGCGAGCAGTACTTC
D gene: NA; J gene: TRBJ2-5; clone size: NA; V gene: TRBV2; CDR3 protein: CASSPPDRVPPTQYF; CDR3 DNA: TGTGCCAGCAGTCCCCCGGACAGAGTCCCACCGACCCAGTACTTC
D gene: NA; J gene: TRBJ2-1; clone size: few; V gene: TRBV11-2; CDR3 protein: CASSLDGPSYEQFF; CDR3 DNA: TGTGCCAGCAGCTTAGATGGGCCCTCATATGAGCAGTTCTTC
D gene: NA; J gene: TRBJ1-3; clone size: few; V gene: TRBV30; CDR3 protein: CAWSDSRNTIYF; CDR3 DNA: TGTGCCTGGAGCGATTCAAGAAACACCATATATTTT
D gene: TRBD2; J gene: TRBJ2-5; clone size: many; V gene: TRBV29-1; CDR3 protein: CSVGLAGRQETQYF; CDR3 DNA: TGCAGCGTTGGTCTAGCGGGAAGGCAAGAGACCCAGTACTTC
D gene: NA; J gene: TRBJ2-1; clone size: NA; V gene: TRBV7-8; CDR3 protein: CASSLRWDEQFF; CDR3 DNA: TGTGCCAGCAGCTTACGTTGGGACGAGCAGTTCTTC
D gene: NA; J gene: TRBJ1-5; clone size: few; V gene: TRBV5-1; CDR3 protein: CASSIDSHSNQPQHF; CDR3 DNA: TGCGCCAGCAGCATCGACAGCCATAGCAATCAGCCCCAGCATTTT
D gene: NA; J gene: TRBJ2-1; clone size: NA; V gene: TRBV18; CDR3 protein: CASSLLESSYNEQFF; CDR3 DNA: TGTGCCAGCTCATTACTAGAGAGCTCCTACAATGAGCAGTTCTTC
D gene: NA; J gene: TRBJ2-5; clone size: NA; V gene: TRBV12-3/TRBV12-4; CDR3 protein: CASSLSRQRETQYF; CDR3 DNA: TGTGCCAGCAGCCTCTCCCGGCAGAGAGAGACCCAGTACTTC
D gene: TRBD1; J gene: TRBJ1-2; clone size: NA; V gene: TRBV7-9; CDR3 protein: CASGVGTGGNYGYTF; CDR3 DNA: TGTGCCAGCGGTGTAGGGACAGGGGGAAACTATGGCTACACCTTC
D gene: NA; J gene: TRBJ2-7; clone size: NA; V gene: TRBV21-1; CDR3 protein: CASSRRAGGRRSYEQYF; CDR3 DNA: TGTGCCAGCAGCCGGCGAGCGGGGGGTCGTAGGTCCTACGAGCAGTACTTC